This T cell receptor (beta chain) came from a study of cytomegalovirus exposure and HLA in healthy donors. The table came from immunoSEQ multiplex PCR; TCRdb's copy has only in-frame clones and leaves some out. The sample records roughly 100,000 clones, about 94% being singletons. The specimen sequenced was PBMCs. This TCR was recovered from a woman aged 18-30 years in good health and CMV-seronegative.

Written as DNA, the CDR3 is TGTGCCAGCAGTGTCAACCTCAGGGACAGGGGGCGAACTGAAGCTTTCTTT. Encoded protein: CASSVNLRDRGRTEAFF. The chain uses TRBV25-1 and TRBJ1-1; 12 nucleotides align to TRBD1. Germline V gives CDR1 MGHDK, CDR2 SYGVNS. The trim removed 4 bases at V and 5 bases at J, leaving 11 bases unmatched. The CDR3 covers 17 residues. The full variable domain, completed using reference TRBV25-1 and TRBJ1-1, is EADIYQTPRYLVIGTGKKITLECSQTMGHDKMYWYQQDPGMELHLIHYSYGVNSTEKGDLSSESTVSRIRTEHFPLTLESARPSHTSQYLCASSVNLRDRGRTEAFFGQGTRLTVV.